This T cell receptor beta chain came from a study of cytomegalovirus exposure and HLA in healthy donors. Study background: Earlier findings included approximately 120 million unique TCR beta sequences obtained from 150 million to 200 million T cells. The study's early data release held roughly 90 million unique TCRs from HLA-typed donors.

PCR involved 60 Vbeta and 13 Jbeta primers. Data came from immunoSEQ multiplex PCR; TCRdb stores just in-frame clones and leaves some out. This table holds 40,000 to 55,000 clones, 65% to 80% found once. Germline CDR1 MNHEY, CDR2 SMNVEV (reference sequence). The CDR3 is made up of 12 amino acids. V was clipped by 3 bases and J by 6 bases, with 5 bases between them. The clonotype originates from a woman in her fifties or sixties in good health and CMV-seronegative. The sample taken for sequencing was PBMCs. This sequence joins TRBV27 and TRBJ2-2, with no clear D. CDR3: CASSFLSGELFF. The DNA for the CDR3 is TGTGCCAGCAGTTTTCTCTCCGGGGAGCTGTTTTTT.